In its sample, the clone carrying this TCR beta chain was seen a few times. Its antigen is undetermined. The libraries were made with immunoSEQ version 4 in survey mode. TCRdb's copy holds only in-frame clones and misses some; the assay was immunoSEQ multiplex PCR. The sample lists 40,000 to 60,000 clones; 85% to 90% were seen once. This sample stems from a study of persistence of HIV-infected CD4 T cells. Cells were stimulated nonspecifically with anti-CD3/anti-CD28 magnetic beads. Sorting selected CD4+ T cells upregulating both CD40 ligand and CD69. CD4+ T cell counts exceeded 400 cells/uL; CMV serology was positive. The sequence was collected from an adult woman with HIV who was CMV-seropositive. Source: CD4+ T cells sorted from PBMCs after approximately 19-hour stimulation, taken from a patient who received antiretroviral therapy.

In nucleotides, the CDR3 is TGTGCCAGTAGTATCTTCTCAGGATCCGGCAATCAGCCCCAGCATTTT. It translates to CASSIFSGSGNQPQHF. The genes are TRBV19 and TRBJ1-5; D is ambiguous. V lost 3 bases and J lost 2, with 14 bases in between. Germline CDR1 is LNHDA and CDR2 is SQIVND (reference sequence). The CDR3 is 16 amino acids.